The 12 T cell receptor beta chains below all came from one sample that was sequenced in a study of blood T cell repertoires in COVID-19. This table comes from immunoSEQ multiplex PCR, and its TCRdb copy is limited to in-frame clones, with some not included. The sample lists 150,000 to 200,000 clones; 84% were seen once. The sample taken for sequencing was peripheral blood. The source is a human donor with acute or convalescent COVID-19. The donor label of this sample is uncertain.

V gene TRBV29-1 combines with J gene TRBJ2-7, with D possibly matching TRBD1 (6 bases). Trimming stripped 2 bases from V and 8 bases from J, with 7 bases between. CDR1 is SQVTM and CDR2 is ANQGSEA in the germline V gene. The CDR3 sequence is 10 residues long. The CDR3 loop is CSVEQGQQYF. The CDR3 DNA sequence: TGCAGCGTTGAACAGGGGCAGCAGTACTTC.

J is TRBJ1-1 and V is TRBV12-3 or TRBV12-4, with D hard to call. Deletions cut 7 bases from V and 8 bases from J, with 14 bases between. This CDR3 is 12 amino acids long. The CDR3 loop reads CASTLGQSEAFF. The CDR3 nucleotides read TGTGCCAGCACCCTTGGGCAGAGCGAAGCTTTCTTT.

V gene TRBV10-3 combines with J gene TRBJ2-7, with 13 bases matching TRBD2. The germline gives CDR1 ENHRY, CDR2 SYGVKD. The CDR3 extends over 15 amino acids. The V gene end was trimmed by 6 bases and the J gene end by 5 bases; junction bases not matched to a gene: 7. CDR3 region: CAIRSPGLAGDEQYF. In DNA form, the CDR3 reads TGTGCCATCAGAAGCCCAGGACTAGCGGGAGACGAGCAGTACTTC.

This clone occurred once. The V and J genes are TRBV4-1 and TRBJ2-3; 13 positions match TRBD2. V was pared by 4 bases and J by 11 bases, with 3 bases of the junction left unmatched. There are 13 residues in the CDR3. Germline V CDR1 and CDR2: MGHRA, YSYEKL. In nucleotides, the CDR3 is TGCGCCAGCAGCCTAACTAGCGGGAGGGAGCAGTATTTT. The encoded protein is CASSLTSGREQYF.

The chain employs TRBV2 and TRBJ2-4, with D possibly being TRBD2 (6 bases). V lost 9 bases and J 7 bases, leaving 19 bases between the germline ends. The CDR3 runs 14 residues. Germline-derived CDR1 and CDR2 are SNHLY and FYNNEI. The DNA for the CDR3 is TGTGCCAGTCTGGGACTCGCGGGAAATAACATTCAGTACTTC. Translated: CASLGLAGNNIQYF.

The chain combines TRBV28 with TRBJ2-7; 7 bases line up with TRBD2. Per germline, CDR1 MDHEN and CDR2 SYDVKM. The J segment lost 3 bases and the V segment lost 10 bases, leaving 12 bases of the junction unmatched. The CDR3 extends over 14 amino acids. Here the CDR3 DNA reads TGTGCCACCCGGGGGGAGGGAGGGAGCTACGAGCAGTACTTC. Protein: CATRGEGGSYEQYF.

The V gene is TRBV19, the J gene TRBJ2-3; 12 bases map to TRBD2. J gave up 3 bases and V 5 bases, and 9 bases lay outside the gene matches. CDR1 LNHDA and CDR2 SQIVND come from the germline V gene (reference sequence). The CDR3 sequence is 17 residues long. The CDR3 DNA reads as TGTGCCAGTAGTTCCGACGGCCTAGCGGGGGGGACAGATACGCAGTATTTT. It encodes CASSSDGLAGGTDTQYF.

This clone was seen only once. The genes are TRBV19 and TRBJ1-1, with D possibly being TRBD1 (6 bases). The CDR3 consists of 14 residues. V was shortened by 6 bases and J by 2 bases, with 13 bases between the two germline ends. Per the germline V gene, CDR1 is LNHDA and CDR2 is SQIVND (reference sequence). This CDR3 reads CASRDIGGNTEAFF. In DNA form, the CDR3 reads TGTGCCAGTAGAGACATAGGGGGTAACACTGAAGCTTTCTTT.

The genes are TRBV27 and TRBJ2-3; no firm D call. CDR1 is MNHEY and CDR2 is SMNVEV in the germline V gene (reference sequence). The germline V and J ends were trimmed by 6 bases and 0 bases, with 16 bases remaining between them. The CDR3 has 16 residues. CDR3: CASSAPAADSTDTQYF. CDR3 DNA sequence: TGTGCCAGCAGCGCCCCCGCGGCAGATAGCACAGATACGCAGTATTTT.

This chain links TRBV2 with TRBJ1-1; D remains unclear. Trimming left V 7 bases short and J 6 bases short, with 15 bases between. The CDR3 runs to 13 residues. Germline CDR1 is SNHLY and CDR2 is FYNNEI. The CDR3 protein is CASNLGSRAEAFF. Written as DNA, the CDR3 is TGTGCCAGCAACTTGGGTTCGAGGGCTGAAGCTTTCTTT.

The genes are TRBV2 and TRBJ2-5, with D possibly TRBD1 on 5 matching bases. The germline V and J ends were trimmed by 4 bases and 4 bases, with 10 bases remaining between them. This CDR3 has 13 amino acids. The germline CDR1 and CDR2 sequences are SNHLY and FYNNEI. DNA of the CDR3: TGTGCCAGCAGTGTACAGGAGCGAGAGACCCAGTACTTC. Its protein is CASSVQERETQYF.

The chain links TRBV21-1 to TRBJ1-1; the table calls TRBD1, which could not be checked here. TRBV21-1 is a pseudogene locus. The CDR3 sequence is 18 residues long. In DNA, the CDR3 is TGTGCCAGCAGCAAGCGAGGGACAGAAAACAACATGAACACTGAAGCTTTCTTT. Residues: CASSKRGTENNMNTEAFF.